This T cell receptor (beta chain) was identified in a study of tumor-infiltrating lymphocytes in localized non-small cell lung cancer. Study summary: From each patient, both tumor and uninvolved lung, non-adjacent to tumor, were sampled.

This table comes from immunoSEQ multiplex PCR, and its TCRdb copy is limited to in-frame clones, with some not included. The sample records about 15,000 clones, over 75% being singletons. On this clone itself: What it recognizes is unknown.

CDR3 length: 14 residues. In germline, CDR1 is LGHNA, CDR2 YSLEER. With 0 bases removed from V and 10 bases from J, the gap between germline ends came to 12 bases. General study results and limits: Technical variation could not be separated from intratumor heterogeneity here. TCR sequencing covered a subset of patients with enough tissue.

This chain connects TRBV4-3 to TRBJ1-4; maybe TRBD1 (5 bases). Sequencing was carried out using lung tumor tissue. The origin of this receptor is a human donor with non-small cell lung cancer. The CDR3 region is CASSQDDREGKLFF. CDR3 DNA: TGCGCCAGCAGCCAAGATGACAGAGAAGGAAAACTGTTTTTT.